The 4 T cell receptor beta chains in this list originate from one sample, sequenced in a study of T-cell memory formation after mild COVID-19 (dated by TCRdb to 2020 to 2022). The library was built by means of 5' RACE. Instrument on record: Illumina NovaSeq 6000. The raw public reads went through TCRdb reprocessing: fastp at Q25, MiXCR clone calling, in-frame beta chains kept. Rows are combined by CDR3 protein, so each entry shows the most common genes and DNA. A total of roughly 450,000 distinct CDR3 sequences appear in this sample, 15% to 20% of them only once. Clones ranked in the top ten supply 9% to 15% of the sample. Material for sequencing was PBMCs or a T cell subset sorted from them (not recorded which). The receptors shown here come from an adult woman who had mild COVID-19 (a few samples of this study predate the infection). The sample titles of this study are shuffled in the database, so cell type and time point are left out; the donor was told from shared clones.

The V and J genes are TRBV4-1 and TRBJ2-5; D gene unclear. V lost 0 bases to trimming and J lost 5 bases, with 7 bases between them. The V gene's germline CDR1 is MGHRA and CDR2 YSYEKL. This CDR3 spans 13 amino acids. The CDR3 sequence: CASSQEMGETQYF. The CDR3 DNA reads TGCGCCAGCAGCCAAGAAATGGGGGAGACCCAGTACTTC.

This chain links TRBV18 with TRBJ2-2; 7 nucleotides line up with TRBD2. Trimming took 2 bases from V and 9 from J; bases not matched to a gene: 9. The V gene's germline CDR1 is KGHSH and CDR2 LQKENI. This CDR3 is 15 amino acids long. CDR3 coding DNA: TGTGCCAGCTCACCAGGGCAGGGACTAAACCGGGAGCTGTTTTTT. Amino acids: CASSPGQGLNRELFF. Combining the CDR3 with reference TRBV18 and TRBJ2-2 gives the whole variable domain NAGVMQNPRHLVRRRGQEARLRCSPMKGHSHVYWYRQLPEEGLKFMVYLQKENIIDESGMPKERFSAEFPKEGPSILRIQQVVRGDSAAYFCASSPGQGLNRELFFGEGSRLTVL.

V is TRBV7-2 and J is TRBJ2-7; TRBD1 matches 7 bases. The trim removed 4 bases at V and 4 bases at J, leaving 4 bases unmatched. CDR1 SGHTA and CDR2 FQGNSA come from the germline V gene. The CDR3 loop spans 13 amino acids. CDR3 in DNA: TGTGCCAGCAGCTGGCTGGACAGGTACGAGCAGTACTTC. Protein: CASSWLDRYEQYF. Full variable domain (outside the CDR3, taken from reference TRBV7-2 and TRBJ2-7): GAGVSQSPSNKVTEKGKDVELRCDPISGHTALYWYRQSLGQGLEFLIYFQGNSAPDKSGLPSDRFSAERTGGSVSTLTIQRTQQEDSAVYLCASSWLDRYEQYFGPGTRLTVT.

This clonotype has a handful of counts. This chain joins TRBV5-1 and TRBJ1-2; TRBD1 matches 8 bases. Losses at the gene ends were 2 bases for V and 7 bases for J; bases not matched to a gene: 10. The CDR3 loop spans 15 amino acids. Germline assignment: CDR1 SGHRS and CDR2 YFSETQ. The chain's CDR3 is CASSLTGGSSVGYTF. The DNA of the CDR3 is TGCGCCAGCAGCTTAACAGGGGGATCTTCCGTTGGCTACACCTTC.